The clone carrying this T cell receptor beta chain has ten or more counts. No antigen is known for it. The record originates from a study of T cells after yellow fever vaccination. Study conclusions and caveats: Reappearing after the booster were most of the clones from primary vaccination (almost 97% CD4, around 90% CD8). The study noted that FACS-sorted repertoires could contain abundant clonotypes contaminating from the bulk population.

TCRdb reanalysed the 5' RACE reads using MiXCR and keeps one entry per CDR3 protein. The sample has about 300,000 distinct CDR3 sequences, around 6.8% seen once. CDR1 is MGHRA and CDR2 is YSYEKL in the germline V gene. Germline trimming cut 1 base from V and 4 bases from J; bases unmatched to any gene: 6. CDR3 size: 16 residues. This specimen consisted of PBMCs, obtained about 41 days after the first yellow fever vaccination. The V gene is TRBV4-1, the J gene TRBJ2-7, with TRBD2 matching over 11 bases. The TCR originated in a man in his late teens or twenties who received the YFV17D yellow fever vaccine. The chain's CDR3 is CASSQVVGTSGYEQYF. The CDR3 region has the DNA TGCGCCAGCAGCCAAGTTGTGGGGACTAGCGGTTACGAGCAGTACTTC.